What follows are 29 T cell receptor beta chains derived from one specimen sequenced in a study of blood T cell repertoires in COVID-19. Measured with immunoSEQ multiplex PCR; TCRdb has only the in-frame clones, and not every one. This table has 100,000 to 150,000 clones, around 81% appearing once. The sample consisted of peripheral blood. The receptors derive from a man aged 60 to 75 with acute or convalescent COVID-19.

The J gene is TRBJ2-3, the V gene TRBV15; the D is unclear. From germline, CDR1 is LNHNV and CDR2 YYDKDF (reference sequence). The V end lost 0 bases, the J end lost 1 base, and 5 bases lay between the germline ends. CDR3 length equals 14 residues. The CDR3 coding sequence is TGTGCCACCAGCAGAGATACACGCACAGATACGCAGTATTTT. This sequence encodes CATSRDTRTDTQYF.

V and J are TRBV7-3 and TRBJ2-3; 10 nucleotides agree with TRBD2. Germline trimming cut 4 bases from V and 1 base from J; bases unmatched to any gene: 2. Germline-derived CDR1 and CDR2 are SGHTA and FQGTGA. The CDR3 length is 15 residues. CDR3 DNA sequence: TGTGCCAGCAGCTCCGGACTAGCGGGCACAGATACGCAGTATTTT. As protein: CASSSGLAGTDTQYF.

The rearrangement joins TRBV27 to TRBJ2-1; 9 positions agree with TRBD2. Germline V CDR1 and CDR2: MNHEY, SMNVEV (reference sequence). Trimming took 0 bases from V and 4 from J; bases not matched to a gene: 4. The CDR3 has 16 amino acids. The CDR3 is CASSLSPGLAYNEQFF. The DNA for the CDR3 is TGTGCCAGCAGTTTATCGCCGGGACTAGCTTACAATGAGCAGTTCTTC.

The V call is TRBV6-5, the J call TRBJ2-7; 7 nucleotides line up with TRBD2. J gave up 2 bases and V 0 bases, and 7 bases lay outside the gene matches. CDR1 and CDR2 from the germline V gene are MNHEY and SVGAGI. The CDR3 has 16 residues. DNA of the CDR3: TGTGCCAGCAGTTACTCCGGCGGGAGTAGGCCCTACGAGCAGTACTTC. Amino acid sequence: CASSYSGGSRPYEQYF.

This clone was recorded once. For the CDR3, the DNA is TGTGCCAGCAGTCTAATACGAACTGAAGCTTTCTTT. The encoded protein is CASSLIRTEAFF. The V gene is TRBV12-3 or TRBV12-4, the J gene TRBJ1-1; D call uncertain. Trimming removed 5 bases at V and 5 bases at J, with 9 bases between. The CDR3 consists of 12 residues.

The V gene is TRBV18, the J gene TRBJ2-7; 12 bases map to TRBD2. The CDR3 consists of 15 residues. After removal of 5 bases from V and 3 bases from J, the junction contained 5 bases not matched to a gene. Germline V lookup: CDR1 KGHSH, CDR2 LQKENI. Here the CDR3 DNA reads TGTGCCAGCTCATGGACTAGCGGGAATCACTACGAGCAGTACTTC. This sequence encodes CASSWTSGNHYEQYF.

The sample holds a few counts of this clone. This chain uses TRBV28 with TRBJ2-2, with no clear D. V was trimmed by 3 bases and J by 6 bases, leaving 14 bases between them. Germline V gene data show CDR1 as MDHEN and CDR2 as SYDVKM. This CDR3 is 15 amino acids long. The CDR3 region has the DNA TGTGCCAGCAGTTTGAGGAGCCTCAGCGCCGGGGAGCTGTTTTTT. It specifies CASSLRSLSAGELFF.

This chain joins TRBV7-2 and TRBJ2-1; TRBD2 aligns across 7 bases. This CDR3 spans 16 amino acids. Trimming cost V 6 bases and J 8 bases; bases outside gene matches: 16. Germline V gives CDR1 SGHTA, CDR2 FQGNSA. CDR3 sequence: CASRISRDYLLDEQFF. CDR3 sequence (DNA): TGTGCCAGCAGAATTAGCCGGGACTATCTCCTAGATGAGCAGTTCTTC.

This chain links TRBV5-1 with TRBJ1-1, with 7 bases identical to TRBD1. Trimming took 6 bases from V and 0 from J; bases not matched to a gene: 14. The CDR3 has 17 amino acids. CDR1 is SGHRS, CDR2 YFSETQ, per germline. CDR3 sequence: CASTSPGTDSMNTEAFF. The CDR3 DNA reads TGCGCCAGCACCTCTCCCGGGACAGACTCTATGAACACTGAAGCTTTCTTT.

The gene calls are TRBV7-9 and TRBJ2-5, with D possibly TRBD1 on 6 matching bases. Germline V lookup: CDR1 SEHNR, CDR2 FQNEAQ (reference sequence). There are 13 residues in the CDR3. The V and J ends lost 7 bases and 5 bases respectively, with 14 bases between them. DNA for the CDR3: TGTGCCAGCACCCCCCGACAGGCGGAGACCCAGTACTTC. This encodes CASTPRQAETQYF.

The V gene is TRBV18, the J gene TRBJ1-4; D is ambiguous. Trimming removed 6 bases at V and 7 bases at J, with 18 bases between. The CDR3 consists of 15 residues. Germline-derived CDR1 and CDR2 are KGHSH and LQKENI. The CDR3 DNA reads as TGTGCCAGCTCTCCCCGTCCTGAAGAGGGTGAAAAACTGTTTTTT. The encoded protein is CASSPRPEEGEKLFF.

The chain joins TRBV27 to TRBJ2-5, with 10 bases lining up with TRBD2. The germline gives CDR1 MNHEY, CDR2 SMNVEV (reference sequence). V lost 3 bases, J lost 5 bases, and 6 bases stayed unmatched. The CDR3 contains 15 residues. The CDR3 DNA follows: TGTGCCAGCAGTTTGCTAGCGGGAGCTGTGGAGACCCAGTACTTC. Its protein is CASSLLAGAVETQYF.

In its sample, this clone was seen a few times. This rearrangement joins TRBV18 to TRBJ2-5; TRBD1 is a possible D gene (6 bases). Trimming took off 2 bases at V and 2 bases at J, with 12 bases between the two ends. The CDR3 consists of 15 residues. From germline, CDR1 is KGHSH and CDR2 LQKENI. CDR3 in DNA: TGTGCCAGCTCACCAAATCAGGGGCGGCAAGAGACCCAGTACTTC. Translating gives CASSPNQGRQETQYF.

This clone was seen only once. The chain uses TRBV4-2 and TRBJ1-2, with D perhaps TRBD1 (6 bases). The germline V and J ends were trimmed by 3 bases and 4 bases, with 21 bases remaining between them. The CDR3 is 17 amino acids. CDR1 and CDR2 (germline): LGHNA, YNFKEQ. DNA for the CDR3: TGTGCCAGCAGCCACTCCGGAGGGGGGGGGCTCGCCTATGGCTACACCTTC. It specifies CASSHSGGGGLAYGYTF.

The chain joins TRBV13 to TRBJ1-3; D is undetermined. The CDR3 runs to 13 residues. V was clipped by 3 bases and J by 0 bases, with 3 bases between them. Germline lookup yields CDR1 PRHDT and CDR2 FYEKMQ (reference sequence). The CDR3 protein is CASSFLSGNTIYF. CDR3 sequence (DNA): TGTGCCAGCAGCTTTCTCTCTGGAAACACCATATATTTT.

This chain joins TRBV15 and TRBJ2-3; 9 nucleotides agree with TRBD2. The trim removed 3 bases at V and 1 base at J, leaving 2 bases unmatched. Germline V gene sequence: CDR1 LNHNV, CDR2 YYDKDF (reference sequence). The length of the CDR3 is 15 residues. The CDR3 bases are TGTGCCACCAGCAGTCGACTAGCGGGCACAGATACGCAGTATTTT. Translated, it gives CATSSRLAGTDTQYF.

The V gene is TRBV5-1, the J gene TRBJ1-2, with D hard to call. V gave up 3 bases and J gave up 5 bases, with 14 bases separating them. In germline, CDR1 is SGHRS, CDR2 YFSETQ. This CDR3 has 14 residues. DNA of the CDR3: TGCGCCAGCAGCTCACCCCCGAACTTATATGGCTACACCTTC. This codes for CASSSPPNLYGYTF.

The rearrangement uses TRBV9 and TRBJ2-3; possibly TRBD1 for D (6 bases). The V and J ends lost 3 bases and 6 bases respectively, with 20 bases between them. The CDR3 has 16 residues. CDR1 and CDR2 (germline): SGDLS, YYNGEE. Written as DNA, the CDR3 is TGTGCCAGCAGCGCCTACCCACAGGGAGTGGCGGATACGCAGTATTTT. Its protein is CASSAYPQGVADTQYF.

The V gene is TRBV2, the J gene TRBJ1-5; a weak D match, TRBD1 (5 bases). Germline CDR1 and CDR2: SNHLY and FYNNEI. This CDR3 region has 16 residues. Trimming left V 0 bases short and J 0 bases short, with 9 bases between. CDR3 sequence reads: CASSEAGGDSNQPQHF. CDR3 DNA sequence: TGTGCCAGCAGTGAAGCGGGGGGGGATAGCAATCAGCCCCAGCATTTT. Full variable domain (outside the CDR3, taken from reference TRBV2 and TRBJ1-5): EPEVTQTPSHQVTQMGQEVILRCVPISNHLYFYWYRQILGQKVEFLVSFYNNEISEKSEIFDDQFSVERPDGSNFTLKIRSTKLEDSAMYFCASSEAGGDSNQPQHFGDGTRLSIL.

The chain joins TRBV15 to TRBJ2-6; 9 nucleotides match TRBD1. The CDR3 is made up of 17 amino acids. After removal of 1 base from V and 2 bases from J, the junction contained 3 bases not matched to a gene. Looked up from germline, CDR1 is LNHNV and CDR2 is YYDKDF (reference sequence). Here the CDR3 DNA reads TGTGCCACCAGCAGAGGCACAGGGGGCGCTGGGGCCAACGTCCTGACTTTC. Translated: CATSRGTGGAGANVLTF.

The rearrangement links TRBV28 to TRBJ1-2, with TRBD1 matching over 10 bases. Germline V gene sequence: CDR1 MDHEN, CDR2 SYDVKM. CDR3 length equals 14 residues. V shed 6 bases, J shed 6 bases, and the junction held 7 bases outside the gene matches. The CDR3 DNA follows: TGTGCCAGCAGCCGGACAGGGGGGGACGATGGCTACACCTTC. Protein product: CASSRTGGDDGYTF.

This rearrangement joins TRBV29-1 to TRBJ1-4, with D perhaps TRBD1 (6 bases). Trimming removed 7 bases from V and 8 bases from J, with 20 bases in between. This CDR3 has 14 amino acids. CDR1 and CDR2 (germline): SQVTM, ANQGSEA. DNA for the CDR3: TGCAGCGCTGGCCAGGGTGGGGGACAAGAAAAACTGTTTTTT. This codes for CSAGQGGGQEKLFF.

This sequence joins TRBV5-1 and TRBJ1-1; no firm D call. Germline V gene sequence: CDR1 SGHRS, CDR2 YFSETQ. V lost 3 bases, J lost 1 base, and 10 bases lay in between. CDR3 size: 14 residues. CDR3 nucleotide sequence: TGCGCCAGCAGCTCCTACGGGGAGAACACTGAAGCTTTCTTT. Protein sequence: CASSSYGENTEAFF.

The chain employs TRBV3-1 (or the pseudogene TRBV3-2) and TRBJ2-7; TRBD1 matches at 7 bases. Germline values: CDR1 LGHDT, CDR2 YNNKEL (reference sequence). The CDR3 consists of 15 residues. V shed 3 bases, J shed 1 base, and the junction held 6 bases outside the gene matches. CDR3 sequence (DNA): TGTGCCAGCAGCCACGGTCCAGGGGGTTCCTACGAGCAGTACTTC. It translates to CASSHGPGGSYEQYF.

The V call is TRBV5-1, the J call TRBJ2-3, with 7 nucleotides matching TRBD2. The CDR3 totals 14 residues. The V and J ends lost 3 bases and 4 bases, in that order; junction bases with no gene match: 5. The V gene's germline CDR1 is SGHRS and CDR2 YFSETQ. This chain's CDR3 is CASSWTSLPDTQYF. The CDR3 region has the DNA TGCGCCAGCAGCTGGACTAGTCTCCCAGATACGCAGTATTTT.

CDR3 in DNA: TGTGCCAGCACGGAGAGCTCCTATAATTCACCCCTCCACTTT. Translating it yields CASTESSYNSPLHF. The chain has TRBV2 and TRBJ1-6, with D unclear. This CDR3 is built from 14 residues. Germline lookup yields CDR1 SNHLY and CDR2 FYNNEI. Trimming stripped 7 bases from V and 0 bases from J, with 7 bases between.

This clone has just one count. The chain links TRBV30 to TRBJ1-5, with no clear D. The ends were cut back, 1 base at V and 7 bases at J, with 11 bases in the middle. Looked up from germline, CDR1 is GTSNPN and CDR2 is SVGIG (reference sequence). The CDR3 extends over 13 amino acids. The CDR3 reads CAWSAGLEQPQHF. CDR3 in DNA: TGTGCCTGGAGTGCTGGGCTTGAGCAGCCCCAGCATTTT.

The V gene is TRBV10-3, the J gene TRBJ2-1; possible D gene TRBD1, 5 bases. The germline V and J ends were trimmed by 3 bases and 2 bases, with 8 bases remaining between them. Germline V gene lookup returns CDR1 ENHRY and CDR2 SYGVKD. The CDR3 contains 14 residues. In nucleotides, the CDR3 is TGTGCCATCAGTGATTCAGGGACCTACAATGAGCAGTTCTTC. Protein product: CAISDSGTYNEQFF.

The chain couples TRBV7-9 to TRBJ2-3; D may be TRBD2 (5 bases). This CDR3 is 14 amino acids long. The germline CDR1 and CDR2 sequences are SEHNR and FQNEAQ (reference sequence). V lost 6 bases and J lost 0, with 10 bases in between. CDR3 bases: TGTGCCAGCAGTCTGTCGGGAAGCACAGATACGCAGTATTTT. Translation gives CASSLSGSTDTQYF.